This T cell receptor beta chain was captured in a study of cytomegalovirus exposure and HLA in healthy donors. With regard to this clone: Its antigen is not identified.

Germline CDR1 and CDR2: SGHRS and YFSETQ. The CDR3 has 16 amino acids. V was shortened by 0 bases and J by 7 bases, with 19 bases between the two germline ends. With 60 Vbeta and 13 Jbeta primers, the PCR was carried out. Libraries were prepared by immunoSEQ multiplex PCR; TCRdb keeps only in-frame clonotypes and omits some of them. The sample lists around 92,000 clones; approximately 84% were seen once. Whole-study results and caveats: Indistinguishability led to the exclusion of some V segments, TRBV6-2 and TRBV6-3 included. Analyses of presence/absence relied on an assumption of roughly uniform sequencing depth across donors. Per published accounts, TCR beta sequences correctly predicted the HLA-A and HLA-B alleles of most subjects. Association with HLA alleles at 0.05 false discovery rate was found for roughly 17,000 TCR beta sequences in a later analysis.

V is TRBV5-1 and J is TRBJ1-2; unclear D gene. The sequencing input was PBMCs. The sequence was collected from a girl aged 2-10 years in good health and CMV-seropositive. CDR3 amino acids: CASSLVVGEEGRGYTF. CDR3 in DNA: TGCGCCAGCAGCTTGGTTGTCGGGGAAGAAGGTCGTGGCTACACCTTC.